The T cell receptor (beta chain) described here comes from a study of cytotoxic CD8 clonotypes in ibrutinib-treated CLL. Study context: Partial responses numbered some 24 and complete responses 2; after a median around 68 months, about 15 stayed remitted and about twelve progressed. Findings of the study overall: Clonality at baseline surpassed age-matched healthy donors and tracked circulating CD8+ T-cell counts.

The ends were cut back, 8 bases at V and 6 bases at J, with 2 bases in the middle. CDR1 and CDR2 (germline): SNHLY, FYNNEI. The length of the CDR3 is 9 residues. A few counts support this clone. Its target is not known. Sequenced by immunoSEQ multiplex PCR; TCRdb stores in-frame clones only, minus some. The sample contains about 160,000 clones, more than 75% of which appear only once. Sequences were derived from PBMCs, sampled after 12 months of ibrutinib treatment. The chain uses TRBV2 and TRBJ1-5; no definite D call. The sequence was collected from a human donor with chronic lymphocytic leukemia. CDR3 sequence (DNA): TGTGCCAGCGGTCAGCCCCAGCATTTT. Its protein is CASGQPQHF.